These 22 T cell receptor beta chains originate from one sample sequenced in a study of blood T cell repertoires in COVID-19 (dated by TCRdb to 2018 to 2021). Libraries were made using the immunoSEQ multiplex PCR assay. Not all clones reach the TCRdb copy of this immuneACCESS table, which keeps in-frame sequences only. Checked studies attribute under half of the gap to unresolved V genes and leave the rest unexplained. The sample table contains approximately 350,000 clones; only one count was recorded for around 83% of them. The ten largest clones capture 2.5% to 3% of the sample. Sequenced sample: peripheral blood. These receptors were obtained from a man in his thirties or forties with active or convalescent COVID-19.

The chain joins TRBV11-1 to TRBJ2-1, with unresolved D. V lost 5 bases, J lost 0 bases, and 14 bases lay in between. The germline gives CDR1 SGHAT, CDR2 FQDESV (reference sequence). This CDR3 has 16 amino acids. CDR3 sequence (DNA): TGTGCCAGCAGCGCCCTTGGTCCGAGCTCCTACAATGAGCAGTTCTTC. Residues: CASSALGPSSYNEQFF.

The chain has TRBV7-3 and TRBJ2-4; 7 bases map to TRBD2. This CDR3 has 14 residues. From germline, CDR1 is SGHTA and CDR2 FQGTGA. Trimming at V came to 1 base and at J to 3 bases, leaving 0 bases not matched to a gene. CDR3 DNA sequence: TGTGCCAGCAGCTTAAGGGAGGGCAAAAACATTCAGTACTTC. Translating gives CASSLREGKNIQYF.

The chain employs TRBV7-8 and TRBJ1-4, with 7 bases that match TRBD1. This CDR3 region has 14 residues. Germline V gene lookup returns CDR1 SGHVS and CDR2 FQNEAQ. Trimming removed 5 bases from V and 1 base from J; junction bases left unmatched: 1. CDR3 region: CASSHRGTNEKLFF. For the CDR3, the DNA is TGTGCCAGCAGCCACAGGGGAACTAATGAAAAACTGTTTTTT.

The V and J genes are TRBV19 and TRBJ2-1; 8 positions agree with TRBD1. The CDR3 spans 15 residues. Germline V CDR1 and CDR2: LNHDA, SQIVND (reference sequence). The ends lost 4 bases at V and 6 bases at J; junction bases unmatched: 8. The CDR3 protein is CASSKGGQDRNEQFF. CDR3 DNA: TGTGCCAGTAGTAAGGGGGGACAGGATCGCAATGAGCAGTTCTTC.

The V call is TRBV7-3, the J call TRBJ2-3, with TRBD2 as a possible D gene (5 bases). This CDR3 region has 13 residues. Germline V CDR1 and CDR2: SGHTA, FQGTGA. Trimming shortened V by 5 bases and J by 3 bases, and 9 bases separated the two germline ends. CDR3: CASSGGGTDTQYF. The CDR3 DNA is TGTGCCAGCAGCGGAGGTGGTACAGATACGCAGTATTTT.

The chain links TRBV9 to TRBJ2-7; tentatively, D is TRBD2 (6 bases). V lost 0 bases and J lost 5, with 15 bases in between. This CDR3 is built from 15 residues. CDR1 and CDR2 from the germline V gene are SGDLS and YYNGEE. CDR3 sequence (DNA): TGTGCCAGCAGCGTAGCTTCACGGGAGCCCGACGAGCAGTACTTC. Its translation is CASSVASREPDEQYF.

CDR3 sequence: CASSRGLHYNEQFF. Written as DNA, the CDR3 is TGTGCCAGCAGCCGGGGACTCCACTACAATGAGCAGTTCTTC. V and J are TRBV3-1 (or the pseudogene TRBV3-2) and TRBJ2-1, with a weak D call TRBD2 (6 bases). Germline assignment: CDR1 LGHDT and CDR2 YNNKEL (reference sequence). The V end lost 4 bases, the J end lost 3 bases, and 10 bases lay between the germline ends. The CDR3 is 14 amino acids.

The genes are TRBV7-2 and TRBJ1-4, with TRBD1 identical over 7 bases. Germline V gene sequence: CDR1 SGHTA, CDR2 FQGNSA. Losses at the gene ends were 6 bases for V and 3 bases for J; bases not matched to a gene: 7. The CDR3 runs to 15 residues. CDR3 sequence (DNA): TGTGCCAGCAGACCTACCGGGACAGCTAATGAAAAACTGTTTTTT. Translation gives CASRPTGTANEKLFF.

This clone occurred a few times. V is TRBV30 and J is TRBJ2-2; D may be TRBD1 (6 bases). The V end lost 0 bases, the J end lost 6 bases, and 17 bases lay between the germline ends. Germline values: CDR1 GTSNPN, CDR2 SVGIG (reference sequence). The CDR3 covers 16 residues. The CDR3 loop reads CAWSVLTQGFAGELFF. In DNA, the CDR3 is TGTGCCTGGAGTGTCCTCACCCAGGGGTTCGCCGGGGAGCTGTTTTTT.

The chain has TRBV20-1 and TRBJ2-1, with 8 bases identical to TRBD1. In germline, CDR1 is DFQATT, CDR2 SNEGSKA (reference sequence). The junction had 5 bases not matched to a gene; V was cut back by 3 bases and J by 4 bases. The CDR3 length is 14 residues. The CDR3 DNA follows: TGCAGTGCTAGTACAGGGGGTGCTTACAATGAGCAGTTCTTC. It codes for CSASTGGAYNEQFF.

The V gene is TRBV2, the J gene TRBJ1-3, with a tentative D call TRBD1 (6 bases). The CDR3 sequence is 13 residues long. The V end lost 8 bases, the J end lost 4 bases, and 12 bases lay between the germline ends. CDR1 and CDR2 from the germline V gene are SNHLY and FYNNEI. CDR3 sequence: CASGAGDGNTIYF. Written as DNA, the CDR3 is TGTGCCAGCGGTGCAGGGGACGGAAACACCATATATTTT.

J is TRBJ1-1 and V is TRBV2; 7 bases are shared with TRBD1. Germline V lookup: CDR1 SNHLY, CDR2 FYNNEI. After removal of 6 bases from V and 0 bases from J, the junction contained 7 bases not matched to a gene. The CDR3 sequence is 15 residues long. Here the CDR3 DNA reads TGTGCCAGCAGGTACAGGGGTTACATGAACACTGAAGCTTTCTTT. Translating gives CASRYRGYMNTEAFF.

The sample holds a few counts of this clone. Written as DNA, the CDR3 is TGTGCCAGCAGCTTAGGCCCAGGTCCTGGAAACACCATATATTTT. Its protein is CASSLGPGPGNTIYF. The V gene is TRBV7-2, the J gene TRBJ1-3; D is undetermined. The V gene's germline CDR1 is SGHTA and CDR2 FQGNSA. This CDR3 contains 15 residues. The V end lost 1 base, the J end lost 2 bases, and 9 bases lay between the germline ends.

The CDR3: CASSLRSGIGSGNTIYF. CDR3 in DNA: TGTGCCAGCAGTCTCCGGAGCGGCATCGGCTCTGGAAACACCATATATTTT. The chain employs TRBV27 and TRBJ1-3; D remains unclear. V was trimmed by 5 bases and J by 0 bases, leaving 17 bases between them. The CDR3 runs to 17 residues. The germline CDR1 and CDR2 sequences are MNHEY and SMNVEV (reference sequence).

The chain carries TRBV20-1 and TRBJ1-2; D unclear. CDR3 length: 11 residues. Trimming pared 8 bases from V and 3 bases from J, leaving 10 bases between. Per the germline V gene, CDR1 is DFQATT and CDR2 is SNEGSKA (reference sequence). CDR3 bases: TGCAGTCCAACAGCCGACTATGGCTACACCTTC. Amino acids: CSPTADYGYTF.

Many counts were recorded for this clone. The rearrangement links TRBV7-6 to TRBJ2-2, with 10 bases lining up with TRBD2. The CDR3 is 18 amino acids. The germline gives CDR1 SGHVS, CDR2 FNYEAQ. The V segment lost 4 bases and the J segment 3 bases; nucleotides outside the gene matches: 11. This CDR3 reads CASSSGLARGTDTGELFF. The CDR3 bases are TGTGCCAGCAGCTCGGGACTAGCGAGAGGGACAGACACCGGGGAGCTGTTTTTT.

The chain links TRBV5-1 to TRBJ1-1; D is unresolved. Trimming took 0 bases from V and 0 from J, leaving 6 bases between them. The CDR3 is made up of 14 amino acids. Germline CDR1 and CDR2: SGHRS and YFSETQ. The CDR3 bases are TGCGCCAGCAGCTTGGGTACGGTGAACACTGAAGCTTTCTTT. Its protein is CASSLGTVNTEAFF.

The chain recombines TRBV11-2 with TRBJ1-2; D call uncertain. V shed 0 bases and J shed 4 bases, with 15 bases lying between them. Germline CDR1 SGHAT, CDR2 FQNNGV. This CDR3 comprises 16 residues. CDR3 sequence: CASSLDIKGGRYGYTF. The CDR3 nucleotides are TGTGCCAGCAGCTTAGATATAAAAGGCGGGCGCTATGGCTACACCTTC.

V gene TRBV7-2 combines with J gene TRBJ2-1; D perhaps matches TRBD2 (6 bases). The CDR3 loop spans 15 amino acids. V was clipped by 3 bases and J by 3 bases, with 12 bases between them. Germline V gives CDR1 SGHTA, CDR2 FQGNSA. This CDR3 is CASSLTGDGYNEQFF. CDR3 bases: TGTGCCAGCAGCTTGACGGGAGACGGCTACAATGAGCAGTTCTTC.

The rearrangement uses TRBV3-1 (or the pseudogene TRBV3-2) and TRBJ2-7; D might be TRBD1 (6 bases). Germline V gene lookup returns CDR1 LGHDT and CDR2 YNNKEL (reference sequence). V was trimmed by 2 bases and J by 4 bases, leaving 15 bases between them. This CDR3 has 15 residues. The CDR3 protein is CASSQTVARGYEQYF. Written as DNA, the CDR3 is TGTGCCAGCAGCCAAACGGTGGCCAGGGGATACGAGCAGTACTTC.

The rearrangement links TRBV13 to TRBJ2-7, with a possible D match to TRBD2 (6 bases). Per the germline V gene, CDR1 is PRHDT and CDR2 is FYEKMQ (reference sequence). Trimming took 5 bases from V and 5 from J, leaving 19 bases between them. The CDR3 is made up of 15 amino acids. The CDR3 bases are TGTGCCAGCAGCCTAAAACTAGCAAGTTCAGACGAGCAGTACTTC. Protein product: CASSLKLASSDEQYF. The variable domain in full, with the rest retrieved from reference TRBV13 and TRBJ2-7, is AAGVIQSPRHLIKEKRETATLKCYPIPRHDTVYWYQQGPGQDPQFLISFYEKMQSDKGSIPDRFSAQQFSDYHSELNMSSLELGDSALYFCASSLKLASSDEQYFGPGTRLTVT.

This clone was seen just once. The chain combines TRBV19 with TRBJ1-5; a possible D gene is TRBD1 (5 bases). This CDR3 has 15 amino acids. Germline lookup yields CDR1 LNHDA and CDR2 SQIVND (reference sequence). V lost 1 base, J lost 2 bases, and 9 bases lay in between. The CDR3 protein is CASSIVGRGNQPQHF. Written as DNA, the CDR3 is TGTGCCAGTAGTATAGTAGGCAGGGGCAATCAGCCCCAGCATTTT.